This T cell receptor (beta chain) was documented in a study of T cells in women clearing cervical HPV infection. About the study: With HLA typing for only a few women, HLA confounding remains possible. Study conclusions and caveats: T-cell numbers per sample were unknown and may explain richness differences.

Sequencing was performed with immunoSEQ multiplex PCR; in TCRdb, only in-frame clones are kept and a portion is missing. This sample's table has some 40,000 clones. CDR1 is ENHRY and CDR2 is SYGVKD in the germline V gene. V shed 7 bases and J 2 bases; nucleotides not matched to a gene: 6. The CDR3 is 14 amino acids. Remarks on this clone: The antigen is undetermined. The CDR3 end is not reached by the read, which stops 3 residues before it; the germline J gene fills it in.

Material: blood buffy coat. The rearrangement uses TRBV10-3 and TRBJ1-1, with TRBD1 matching 8 bases. This clonotype was obtained from a woman between 18 and 75 years old with a cervical HPV16 infection that either progressed to CIN3+ or cleared (not recorded which). The sequenced CDR3 bases are TGTGCCATCAAACGACAGGGGATCAACACTGAA. This sequence encodes CAIKRQGINTE. The full CDR3 reads CAIKRQGINTEAFF.